These 27 T cell receptor beta chains were all obtained from the same sample, sequenced in a study of blood T cell repertoires in COVID-19 (dated by TCRdb to about 2020). The library was built by means of the immunoSEQ multiplex PCR assay. Imported from immuneACCESS, the table was reduced by TCRdb to in-frame sequences with V and J called. These copies leave out some clones; in studies compared against another copy, an unresolved V gene accounts for under half, and the cause of the remainder is not known. This sample gives 200,000 to 250,000 clones in total; roughly 85% of them show up just once. The ten largest make up about 2.5% of the sample. Sequencing was carried out using peripheral blood. These receptors were collected from a woman aged 70-85 years with COVID-19, enrolled during active disease.

The chain recombines TRBV7-2 with TRBJ1-2, with 8 bases aligning to TRBD1. The CDR3 is made up of 14 amino acids. The V segment lost 7 bases and the J segment 7 bases; nucleotides outside the gene matches: 11. Germline V gene lookup returns CDR1 SGHTA and CDR2 FQGNSA. DNA of the CDR3: TGTGCCAGCACCCCAGGGGGCATGCTAAGTGGCTACACCTTC. Protein sequence: CASTPGGMLSGYTF.

V gene TRBV6-2 or TRBV6-3 combines with J gene TRBJ2-1; 10 bases line up with TRBD2. Germline trimming cut 4 bases from V and 0 bases from J; bases unmatched to any gene: 9. This CDR3 comprises 18 residues. Germline CDR1 reads MNHEY; CDR2 reads SVGEGT. The CDR3 reads CASSSIGLADPSYNEQFF. The CDR3 DNA is TGTGCCAGCAGTTCCATTGGACTAGCGGACCCCTCCTACAATGAGCAGTTCTTC.

The rearrangement uses TRBV12-5 and TRBJ1-5; D call uncertain. There are 15 residues in the CDR3. The V end was cut by 0 bases, the J end by 7 bases, with 13 bases between. Germline V gene sequence: CDR1 LGHNT, CDR2 FRNRAP. The CDR3 DNA is TGTGCTAGTGGTTTGGTAAGTGGGTCAGGACAGCCCCAGCATTTT. The encoded protein is CASGLVSGSGQPQHF.

This chain uses TRBV4-3 with TRBJ1-5; a weak D match, TRBD1 (5 bases). Germline V gene lookup returns CDR1 LGHNA and CDR2 YSLEER. The V and J ends lost 1 base and 2 bases respectively, with 9 bases between them. This CDR3 has 15 amino acids. The CDR3 region is CASSQGRVGNQPQHF. In nucleotides, the CDR3 is TGCGCCAGCAGCCAAGGCAGGGTGGGCAATCAGCCCCAGCATTTT.

The genes are TRBV6-4 and TRBJ2-1; 9 bases agree with TRBD2. Germline CDR1 and CDR2: MRHNA and SNTAGT. J gave up 2 bases and V 2 bases, and 7 bases lay outside the gene matches. The CDR3 spans 17 residues. Here the CDR3 DNA reads TGTGCCAGCAGTGACCCCCGACTAGCGGTAGCCTACAATGAGCAGTTCTTC. This encodes CASSDPRLAVAYNEQFF.

This clone has at least ten counts. The V gene is TRBV3-1 (or the pseudogene TRBV3-2), the J gene TRBJ1-1; D is possibly TRBD1 (6 bases). The CDR3 is 13 residues long. V was shortened by 1 base and J by 3 bases, with 6 bases between the two germline ends. Germline values: CDR1 LGHDT, CDR2 YNNKEL (reference sequence). In nucleotides, the CDR3 is TGTGCCAGCAGCCAAGGGACAGACACTGAAGCTTTCTTT. Amino acids: CASSQGTDTEAFF.

The genes are TRBV7-9 and TRBJ2-1; D unresolved. The V gene's germline CDR1 is SEHNR and CDR2 FQNEAQ (reference sequence). Trimming took 4 bases from V and 9 from J, leaving 19 bases between them. This CDR3 contains 15 residues. This chain's CDR3 is CASSSLPGQPVEQFF. CDR3 DNA sequence: TGTGCCAGCAGCTCCCTCCCTGGGCAGCCTGTTGAGCAGTTCTTC. Full variable domain (remainder filled in from reference TRBV7-9 and TRBJ2-1): DTGVSQNPRHKITKRGQNVTFRCDPISEHNRLYWYRQTLGQGPEFLTYFQNEAQLEKSRLLSDRFSAERPKGSFSTLEIQRTEQGDSAMYLCASSSLPGQPVEQFFGPGTRLTVL.

The gene calls are TRBV27 and TRBJ2-3; 8 bases map to TRBD2. Looked up from germline, CDR1 is MNHEY and CDR2 is SMNVEV (reference sequence). With V trimmed by 5 bases and J by 0 bases, 4 bases remained unmatched. The CDR3 runs to 15 residues. In nucleotides, the CDR3 is TGTGCCAGCAGTCGGACTAGCACTAGCACAGATACGCAGTATTTT. This sequence encodes CASSRTSTSTDTQYF.

The chain joins TRBV6-5 to TRBJ2-7; TRBD2 matches at 8 bases. Germline CDR1 is MNHEY and CDR2 is SVGAGI. CDR3 length: 16 amino acids. With 0 bases clipped from V and 5 bases from J, the junction kept 9 bases outside the gene matches. CDR3 nucleotides: TGTGCCAGCAGTTACTCCGGCGGGGGGCCCTTCAACGAGCAGTACTTC. It translates to CASSYSGGGPFNEQYF.

This clone was recorded a few times. The CDR3: CASSPRGSAGANVLTF. DNA for the CDR3: TGTGCCAGCAGCCCCAGGGGAAGCGCTGGGGCCAACGTCCTGACTTTC. V and J are TRBV7-3 and TRBJ2-6; tentative D call: TRBD1 (6 bases). The CDR3 contains 16 residues. The V gene's germline CDR1 is SGHTA and CDR2 FQGTGA. V was pared by 5 bases and J by 2 bases, with 13 bases between. Variable domain in full (rest from reference TRBV7-3 and TRBJ2-6): GAGVSQTPSNKVTEKGKYVELRCDPISGHTALYWYRQSLGQGPEFLIYFQGTGAADDSGLPNDRFFAVRPEGSVSTLKIQRTERGDSAVYLCASSPRGSAGANVLTFGAGSRLTVL.

CDR3 loop: CASSPTQGRIAGYTF. The CDR3 DNA reads as TGTGCCAGCAGCCCTACACAGGGAAGGATAGCTGGCTACACCTTC. V is TRBV7-2 and J is TRBJ1-2, with D tentatively TRBD1 (6 bases). The ends were cut back, 5 bases at V and 7 bases at J, with 20 bases in the middle. Per the germline V gene, CDR1 is SGHTA and CDR2 is FQGNSA. This CDR3 spans 15 amino acids.

The CDR3 loop is CASSPTGNTYGYTF. CDR3 nucleotides: TGTGCCAGCAGCCCGACAGGGAACACCTATGGCTACACCTTC. This chain connects TRBV7-9 to TRBJ1-2, with 7 nucleotides matching TRBD1. This CDR3 is built from 14 residues. Germline V gives CDR1 SEHNR, CDR2 FQNEAQ (reference sequence). V was clipped by 5 bases and J by 4 bases; unmatched bases: 7.

This clone has just one count. The V gene is TRBV7-2, the J gene TRBJ1-2, with TRBD1 as a possible D gene (5 bases). Germline CDR1 reads SGHTA; CDR2 reads FQGNSA. The CDR3 loop spans 14 amino acids. V was trimmed by 5 bases and J by 1 base, leaving 11 bases between them. CDR3 sequence (DNA): TGTGCCAGCAGCCCCAGCAGGGTTAACTATGGCTACACCTTC. It encodes CASSPSRVNYGYTF.

This clone came up a few times. The chain has TRBV3-1 (or the pseudogene TRBV3-2) and TRBJ2-6; 7 bases map to TRBD1. The V gene's germline CDR1 is LGHDT and CDR2 YNNKEL (reference sequence). Trimming at V came to 4 bases and at J to 2 bases, leaving 11 bases not matched to a gene. The CDR3 spans 18 residues. CDR3: CASSPTGVLWPGANVLTF. The CDR3 DNA follows: TGTGCCAGCAGCCCTACAGGGGTTTTATGGCCTGGGGCCAACGTCCTGACTTTC.

The chain employs TRBV11-2 and TRBJ1-6; D is unresolved. V was trimmed by 4 bases and J by 10 bases, leaving 11 bases between them. The germline CDR1 and CDR2 sequences are SGHAT and FQNNGV. This CDR3 is 13 amino acids long. The CDR3, as DNA: TGTGCCAGCAGCTCCAATCTCTACTCACCCCTCCACTTT. Amino acids: CASSSNLYSPLHF.

The gene calls are TRBV11-3 and TRBJ2-7, with TRBD1 matching over 7 bases. Trimming took 4 bases from V and 2 from J; bases not matched to a gene: 8. The length of the CDR3 is 15 residues. CDR1 and CDR2 from the germline V gene are SGHNT and YENEEA. The CDR3 loop reads CASSSPTGFTYEQYF. In DNA form, the CDR3 reads TGTGCCAGCAGCTCCCCGACAGGGTTTACCTACGAGCAGTACTTC.

The chain employs TRBV3-1 (or the pseudogene TRBV3-2) and TRBJ2-1, with 10 positions matching TRBD2. CDR1 and CDR2 (germline): LGHDT, YNNKEL (reference sequence). V lost 6 bases and J lost 3; bases outside the gene matches: 8. This CDR3 spans 16 amino acids. Written as DNA, the CDR3 is TGTGCCAGCAGTCTCCTCAGCGGGAGGGGCTACAATGAGCAGTTCTTC. It specifies CASSLLSGRGYNEQFF.

This chain links TRBV5-1 with TRBJ1-1; TRBD1 aligns across 7 bases. The CDR3 has 15 residues. Germline V lookup: CDR1 SGHRS, CDR2 YFSETQ. V shed 0 bases, J shed 4 bases, and the junction held 6 bases outside the gene matches. This CDR3 reads CASSLDKGASTEAFF. The CDR3 DNA reads TGCGCCAGCAGCTTGGATAAGGGGGCGAGCACTGAAGCTTTCTTT.

This clone was recorded only once. This chain joins TRBV6-2 or TRBV6-3 and TRBJ2-2, with 9 bases aligning to TRBD1. With 4 bases clipped from V and 1 base from J, the junction kept 4 bases outside the gene matches. The germline CDR1 and CDR2 sequences are MNHEY and SVGEGT. This CDR3 comprises 16 residues. CDR3 DNA sequence: TGTGCCAGCAGTTTAATGGGACAGGGGAACACCGGGGAGCTGTTTTTT. Protein sequence: CASSLMGQGNTGELFF.

CDR3 in DNA: TGTGCCTGGAGTGTAAATTTAGGACAGGTTGGCACTGAAGCTTTCTTT. Protein sequence: CAWSVNLGQVGTEAFF. The chain has TRBV30 and TRBJ1-1; 7 positions agree with TRBD1. The CDR3 covers 16 residues. Germline V gives CDR1 GTSNPN, CDR2 SVGIG (reference sequence). V shed 0 bases and J 4 bases; nucleotides not matched to a gene: 11.

In this sample, this clone turned up once. The V and J genes are TRBV6-2 or TRBV6-3 and TRBJ2-5, with 7 bases that match TRBD1. CDR3 length: 14 amino acids. The J segment lost 5 bases and the V segment lost 2 bases, leaving 5 bases of the junction unmatched. CDR1 is MNHEY, CDR2 SVGEGT, per germline. CDR3 protein: CASSYDRVEETQYF. CDR3 bases: TGTGCCAGCAGTTACGACAGGGTCGAGGAGACCCAGTACTTC.

The chain links TRBV19 to TRBJ2-7; 7 bases match TRBD1. J gave up 0 bases and V 6 bases, and 11 bases lay outside the gene matches. Per germline, CDR1 LNHDA and CDR2 SQIVND (reference sequence). This CDR3 has 16 amino acids. CDR3 sequence (DNA): TGTGCCAGTAGCCCGAGGGGGACAGATTCCTCCTACGAGCAGTACTTC. It yields the protein CASSPRGTDSSYEQYF.

This clone was found once. This sequence joins TRBV7-3 and TRBJ1-4; tentatively, D is TRBD1 (5 bases). Per the germline V gene, CDR1 is SGHTA and CDR2 is FQGTGA. V lost 5 bases, J lost 8 bases, and 18 bases lay in between. The CDR3 is 15 amino acids. DNA of the CDR3: TGTGCCAGCAGCCCCATCGGCAGGGCTCGGGAAAAACTGTTTTTT. Protein sequence: CASSPIGRAREKLFF.

The rearrangement links TRBV5-4 to TRBJ1-3; 8 bases agree with TRBD1. CDR1 is SGHNT and CDR2 is YYREEE in the germline V gene (reference sequence). The junction had 9 bases not matched to a gene; V was cut back by 4 bases and J by 0 bases. The length of the CDR3 is 17 residues. The DNA for the CDR3 is TGTGCCAGCAGCGTCGGGACAGGCCCCTTCTCTGGAAACACCATATATTTT. Translated, it gives CASSVGTGPFSGNTIYF.

The chain recombines TRBV5-4 with TRBJ1-4, with TRBD1 as a possible D gene (5 bases). Trimming removed 4 bases from V and 0 bases from J, with 10 bases in between. Germline assignment: CDR1 SGHNT and CDR2 YYREEE (reference sequence). The CDR3 is made up of 15 amino acids. CDR3 in amino acids: CASSRGIATNEKLFF. CDR3 coding DNA: TGTGCCAGCAGCCGGGGGATTGCAACTAATGAAAAACTGTTTTTT.

The chain recombines TRBV6-6 with TRBJ1-1, with D unclear. CDR3 length: 15 amino acids. The V gene lost 2 bases and the J gene lost 3 bases, with 13 bases spanning the gap. CDR1 is MNHNY, CDR2 SVGAGI, per germline (reference sequence). CDR3 DNA sequence: TGTGCCAGCAGTTACCGTCTTTTGGGCGACACTGAAGCTTTCTTT. Its protein product is CASSYRLLGDTEAFF.

The chain links TRBV4-1 to TRBJ1-1, with D hard to call. V lost 6 bases, J lost 0 bases, and 8 bases lay in between. The CDR3 spans 13 residues. Germline V lookup: CDR1 MGHRA, CDR2 YSYEKL. CDR3: CASRGGLNTEAFF. In DNA form, the CDR3 reads TGCGCCAGCAGGGGAGGTTTGAACACTGAAGCTTTCTTT.